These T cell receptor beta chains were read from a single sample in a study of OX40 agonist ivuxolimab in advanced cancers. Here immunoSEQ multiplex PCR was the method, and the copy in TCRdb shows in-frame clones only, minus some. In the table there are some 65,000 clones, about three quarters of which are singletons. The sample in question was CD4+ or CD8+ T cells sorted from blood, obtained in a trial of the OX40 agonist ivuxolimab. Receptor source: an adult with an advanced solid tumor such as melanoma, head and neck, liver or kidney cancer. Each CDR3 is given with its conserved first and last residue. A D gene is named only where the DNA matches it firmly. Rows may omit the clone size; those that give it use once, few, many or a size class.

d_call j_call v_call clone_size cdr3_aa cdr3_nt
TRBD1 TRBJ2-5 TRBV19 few CASRPGQGWETQYF TGTGCCAGCCGCCCGGGACAGGGCTGGGAGACCCAGTACTTC
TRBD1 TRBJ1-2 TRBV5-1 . CASSLEGQGTGYGYTF TGCGCCAGCAGCTTGGAGGGACAGGGGACGGGCTATGGCTACACCTTC
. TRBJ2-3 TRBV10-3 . CAIKGPSPDTQYF TGTGCCATCAAAGGGCCGAGCCCGGATACGCAGTATTTT
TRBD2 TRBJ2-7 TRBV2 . CASRVAGMTGEQYF TGTGCCAGCAGGGTAGCGGGAATGACGGGGGAGCAGTACTTC
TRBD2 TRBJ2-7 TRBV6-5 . CASSYQRGGSYEQYF TGTGCCAGCAGTTACCAGCGGGGGGGAAGCTACGAGCAGTACTTC
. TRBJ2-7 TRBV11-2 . CASSFLGQGPYEQYF TGTGCCAGCAGTTTCCTAGGGCAGGGACCCTACGAGCAGTACTTC
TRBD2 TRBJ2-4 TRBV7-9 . CASGRDYKNIQYF TGTGCCAGCGGCCGGGACTACAAAAACATTCAGTACTTC
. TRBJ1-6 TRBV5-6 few CASSLINSPLHF TGTGCCAGCAGCTTGATAAATTCACCCCTCCACTTT
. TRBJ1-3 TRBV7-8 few CASRLDGGSGNTIYF TGTGCCAGCAGACTGGATGGGGGATCGGGAAACACCATATATTTT
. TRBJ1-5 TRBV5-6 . CASSLGPYSNQPQHF TGTGCCAGCAGCTTGGGTCCTTATAGCAATCAGCCCCAGCATTTT
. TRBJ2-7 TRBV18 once CASSPGLTYEQYF TGTGCCAGCTCCCCGGGGTTGACCTACGAGCAGTACTTC
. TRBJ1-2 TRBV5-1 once CASSLDSSSKGGYTF TGCGCCAGCAGCTTGGACAGCAGTTCAAAGGGTGGCTACACCTTC
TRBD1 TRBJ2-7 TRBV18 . CASSTGQGRFEQYF TGTGCCAGCTCAACCGGACAGGGGCGTTTCGAGCAGTACTTC
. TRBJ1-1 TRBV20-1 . CSASLNTEAFF TGCAGTGCTAGTCTTAACACTGAAGCTTTCTTT
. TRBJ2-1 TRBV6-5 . CASSSLTVSSYNEQFF TGTGCCAGCAGTTCCCTGACGGTGAGCTCCTACAATGAGCAGTTCTTC
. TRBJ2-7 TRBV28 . CASSLDSSREQYF TGTGCCAGCAGTCTGGACAGTTCCCGCGAGCAGTACTTC
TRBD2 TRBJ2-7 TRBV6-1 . CASSEAQAGGLGRYEQYF TGTGCCAGCAGTGAAGCCCAAGCGGGAGGGCTAGGGCGATACGAGCAGTACTTC
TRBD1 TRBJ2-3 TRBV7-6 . CASSTRQGSTDTQYF TGTGCCAGCAGCACACGACAGGGAAGCACAGATACGCAGTATTTT
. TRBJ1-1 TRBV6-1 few CASSEWGGPKYTEAFF TGTGCCAGCAGTGAATGGGGGGGCCCGAAGTACACTGAAGCTTTCTTT
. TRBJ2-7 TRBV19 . CASSPSRGTSSYEQYF TGTGCCAGTTCCCCCTCGCGGGGAACCAGCTCCTACGAGCAGTACTTC
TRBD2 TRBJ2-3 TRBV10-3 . CASSGGRLTDTQYF TGTGCCAGTAGCGGGGGGCGACTTACAGATACGCAGTATTTT
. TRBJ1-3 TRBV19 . CASSIAKGYGNTIYF TGTGCCAGTAGTATAGCAAAGGGATACGGAAACACCATATATTTT
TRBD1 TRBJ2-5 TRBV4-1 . CASSPPGTGHQETQYF TGCGCCAGCAGCCCGCCCGGGACAGGGCACCAAGAGACCCAGTACTTC
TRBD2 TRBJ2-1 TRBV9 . CASSAGTSGGQTYNEQFF TGTGCCAGCAGCGCAGGGACTAGCGGGGGACAGACCTACAATGAGCAGTTCTTC
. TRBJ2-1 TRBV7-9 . CASSPYNEQFF TGTGCCAGCAGCCCATACAATGAGCAGTTCTTC
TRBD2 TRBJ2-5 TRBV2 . CASSVQRGSQGTQYF TGTGCCAGCAGTGTACAGCGGGGGTCCCAAGGGACCCAGTACTTC
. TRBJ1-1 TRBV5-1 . CASSDFRGIYTEAFF TGCGCCAGCAGTGATTTCCGGGGGATATACACTGAAGCTTTCTTT
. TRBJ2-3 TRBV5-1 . CASSVGGTNTDTQYF TGCGCCAGCAGTGTGGGGGGCACAAACACAGATACGCAGTATTTT
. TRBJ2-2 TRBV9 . CASSTQDVFSGELFF TGTGCCAGCAGCACCCAGGACGTTTTTTCCGGGGAGCTGTTTTTT
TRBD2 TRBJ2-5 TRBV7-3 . CASSIGLAGDGTQYF TGTGCCAGCAGTATAGGACTAGCGGGAGATGGGACCCAGTACTTC
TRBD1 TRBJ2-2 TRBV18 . CASSPPGTGGLGELFF TGTGCCAGCTCACCACCAGGGACAGGGGGCCTCGGGGAGCTGTTTTTT
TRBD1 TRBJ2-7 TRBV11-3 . CASSLDRTGVQYEQYF TGTGCCAGCAGCTTAGATCGGACAGGGGTTCAGTACGAGCAGTACTTC
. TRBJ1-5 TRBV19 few CASSILGRGQPQHF TGTGCCAGTAGTATTCTGGGTCGCGGTCAGCCCCAGCATTTT
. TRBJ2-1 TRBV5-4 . CASSLSSVAYNEQFF TGTGCCAGCAGCTTGAGTAGCGTGGCCTACAATGAGCAGTTCTTC
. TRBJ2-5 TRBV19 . CASSRGDSVQETQYF TGTGCCAGTAGTAGGGGGGACTCGGTCCAAGAGACCCAGTACTTC